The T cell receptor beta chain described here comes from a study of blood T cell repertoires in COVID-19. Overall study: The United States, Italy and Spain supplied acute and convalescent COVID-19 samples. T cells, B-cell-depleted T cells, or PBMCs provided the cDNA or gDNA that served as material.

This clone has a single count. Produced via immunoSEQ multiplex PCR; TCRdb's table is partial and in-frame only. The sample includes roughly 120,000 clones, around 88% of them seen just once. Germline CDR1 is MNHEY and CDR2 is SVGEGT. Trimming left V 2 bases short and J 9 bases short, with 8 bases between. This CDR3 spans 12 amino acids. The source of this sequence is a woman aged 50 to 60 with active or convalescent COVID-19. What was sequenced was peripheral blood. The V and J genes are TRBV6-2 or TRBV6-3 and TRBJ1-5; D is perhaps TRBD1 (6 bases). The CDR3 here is CASSYQGRPQHF. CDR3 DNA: TGTGCCAGCAGTTACCAGGGGAGGCCCCAGCATTTT.